The entry below describes one T cell receptor (beta chain). What it binds is not known. These data are taken from a study of cytomegalovirus exposure and HLA in healthy donors. Broader study findings: Across HLA loci, a later analysis found differing TCR association rates, with DRB1 most and HLA-C fewest. Listed as cytomegalovirus-associated were approximately 160 TCR beta chains. An analysis done earlier found most TCR beta V segments productive about 87% or about 30% of the time.

Germline CDR1 is SGHTA and CDR2 is FQGTGA. There are 12 residues in the CDR3. The V and J ends lost 5 bases and 13 bases respectively, with 15 bases between them. Amplification used 60 Vbeta primers and 13 Jbeta primers. Per the authors' pipeline: Around 11 million shared chains were among the roughly 80 million unique TCR beta chains that a later analysis counted. Method: immunoSEQ multiplex PCR; TCRdb's copy keeps in-frame clones and lacks some. That table gives V, J and clone size, and the DNA gave D and trimming. The sample includes some 120,000 clones, 77% of them seen just once. This clonotype was obtained from a human donor in good health. The sequencing input was PBMCs. This chain joins TRBV7-3 and TRBJ2-1, with TRBD2 as a possible D gene (6 bases). The CDR3, as DNA: TGTGCCAGCAGCCTCGGGACTTCGCATCAGTTCTTC. Residues: CASSLGTSHQFF.